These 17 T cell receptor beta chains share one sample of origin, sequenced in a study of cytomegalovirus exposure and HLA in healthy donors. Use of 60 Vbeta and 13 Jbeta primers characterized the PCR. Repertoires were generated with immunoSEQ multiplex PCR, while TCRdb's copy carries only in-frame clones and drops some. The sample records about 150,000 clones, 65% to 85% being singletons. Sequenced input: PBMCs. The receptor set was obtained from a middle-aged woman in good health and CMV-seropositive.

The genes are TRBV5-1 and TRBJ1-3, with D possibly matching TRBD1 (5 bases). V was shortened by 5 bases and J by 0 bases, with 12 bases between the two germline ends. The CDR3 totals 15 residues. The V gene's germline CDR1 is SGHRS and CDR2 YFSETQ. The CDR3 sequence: CASRVTGDSGNTIYF. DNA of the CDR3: TGCGCCAGCAGGGTTACAGGAGACTCTGGAAACACCATATATTTT. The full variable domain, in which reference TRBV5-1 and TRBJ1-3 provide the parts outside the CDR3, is KAGVTQTPRYLIKTRGQQVTLSCSPISGHRSVSWYQQTPGQGLQFLFEYFSETQRNKGNFPGRFSGRQFSNSRSEMNVSTLELGDSALYLCASRVTGDSGNTIYFGEGSWLTVV.

DNA of the CDR3: TGTGCCAGCAGCGACTACAGGGGGCGCGACTATGGCTACACCTTC. This sequence encodes CASSDYRGRDYGYTF. The chain links TRBV9 to TRBJ1-2, with TRBD1 matching 9 bases. V shed 3 bases, J shed 3 bases, and the junction held 6 bases outside the gene matches. The CDR3 length is 15 residues. Germline V gives CDR1 SGDLS, CDR2 YYNGEE. Based on the CDR3 plus reference TRBV9 and TRBJ1-2, the full variable domain is DSGVTQTPKHLITATGQRVTLRCSPRSGDLSVYWYQQSLDQGLQFLIQYYNGEERAKGNILERFSAQQFPDLHSELNLSSLELGDSALYFCASSDYRGRDYGYTFGSGTRLTVV.

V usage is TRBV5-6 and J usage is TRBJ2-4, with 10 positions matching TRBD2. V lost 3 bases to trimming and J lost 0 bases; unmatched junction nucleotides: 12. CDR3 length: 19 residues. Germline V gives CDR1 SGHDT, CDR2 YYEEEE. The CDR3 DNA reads TGTGCCAGCAGCTCCCGGACTAGCGGCATTTTGGAAGCCAAAAACATTCAGTACTTC. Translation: CASSSRTSGILEAKNIQYF.

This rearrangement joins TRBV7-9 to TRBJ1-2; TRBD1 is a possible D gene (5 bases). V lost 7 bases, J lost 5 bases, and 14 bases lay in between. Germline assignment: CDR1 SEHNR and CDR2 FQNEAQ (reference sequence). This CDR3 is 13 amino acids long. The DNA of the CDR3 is TGTGCCAGCACTGGGGGGGACGTTTATGGCTACACCTTC. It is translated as CASTGGDVYGYTF.

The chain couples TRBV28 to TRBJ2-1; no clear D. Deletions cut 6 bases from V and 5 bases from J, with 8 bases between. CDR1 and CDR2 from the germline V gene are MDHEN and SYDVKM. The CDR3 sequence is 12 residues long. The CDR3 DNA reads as TGTGCCAGCAGCCAGGTCCACAATGAGCAGTTCTTC. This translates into CASSQVHNEQFF.

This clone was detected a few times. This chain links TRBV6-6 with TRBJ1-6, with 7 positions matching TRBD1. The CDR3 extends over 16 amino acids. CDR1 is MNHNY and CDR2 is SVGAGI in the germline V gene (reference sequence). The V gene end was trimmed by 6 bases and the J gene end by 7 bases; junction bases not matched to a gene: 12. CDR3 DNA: TGTGCCAGCAGCCAAGCCCCGACAGGGTGGAATTCACCCCTCCACTTT. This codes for CASSQAPTGWNSPLHF.

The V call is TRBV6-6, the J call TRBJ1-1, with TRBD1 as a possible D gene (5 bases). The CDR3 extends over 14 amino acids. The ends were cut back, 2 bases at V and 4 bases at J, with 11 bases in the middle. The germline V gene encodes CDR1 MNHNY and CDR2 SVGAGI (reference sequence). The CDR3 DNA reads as TGTGCCAGCAGTTACGGGCAGGGAGGCACTGAAGCTTTCTTT. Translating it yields CASSYGQGGTEAFF.

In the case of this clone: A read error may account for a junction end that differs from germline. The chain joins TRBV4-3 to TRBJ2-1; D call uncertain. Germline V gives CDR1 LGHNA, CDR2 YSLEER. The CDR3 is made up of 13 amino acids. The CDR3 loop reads CASSPSYYDEQFF. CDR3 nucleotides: TGCGCCAGCAGCCCCTCCTACTACGATGAGCAGTTCTTC.

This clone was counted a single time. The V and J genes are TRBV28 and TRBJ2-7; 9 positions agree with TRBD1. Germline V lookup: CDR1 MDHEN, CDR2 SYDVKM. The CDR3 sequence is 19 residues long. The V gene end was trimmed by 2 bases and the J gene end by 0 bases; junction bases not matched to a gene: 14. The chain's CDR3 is CASSLRQGVNLRSSYEQYF. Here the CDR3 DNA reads TGTGCCAGCAGTTTAAGACAGGGGGTAAACCTTAGGAGCTCCTACGAGCAGTACTTC.

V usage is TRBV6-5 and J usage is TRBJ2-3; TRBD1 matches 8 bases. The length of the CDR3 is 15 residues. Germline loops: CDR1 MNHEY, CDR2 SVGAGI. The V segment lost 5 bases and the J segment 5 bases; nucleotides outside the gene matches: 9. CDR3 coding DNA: TGTGCCAGCAGTACCCCGGGACAGGAGAAAGATACGCAGTATTTT. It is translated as CASSTPGQEKDTQYF.

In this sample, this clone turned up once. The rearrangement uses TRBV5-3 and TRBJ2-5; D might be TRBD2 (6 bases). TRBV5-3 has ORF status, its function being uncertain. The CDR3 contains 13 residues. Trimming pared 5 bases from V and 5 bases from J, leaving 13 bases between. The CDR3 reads CARSGRCRETQYF. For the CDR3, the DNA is TGTGCCAGAAGTGGGAGGTGCCGGGAGACCCAGTACTTC.

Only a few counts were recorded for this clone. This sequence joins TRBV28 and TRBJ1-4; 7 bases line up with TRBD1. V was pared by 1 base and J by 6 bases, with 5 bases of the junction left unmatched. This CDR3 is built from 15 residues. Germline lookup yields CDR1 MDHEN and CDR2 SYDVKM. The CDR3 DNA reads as TGTGCCAGCAGTTTATTCCGGGACAGAGATGAAAAACTGTTTTTT. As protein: CASSLFRDRDEKLFF. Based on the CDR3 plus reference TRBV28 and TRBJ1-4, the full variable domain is DVKVTQSSRYLVKRTGEKVFLECVQDMDHENMFWYRQDPGLGLRLIYFSYDVKMKEKGDIPEGYSVSREKKERFSLILESASTNQTSMYLCASSLFRDRDEKLFFGSGTQLSVL.

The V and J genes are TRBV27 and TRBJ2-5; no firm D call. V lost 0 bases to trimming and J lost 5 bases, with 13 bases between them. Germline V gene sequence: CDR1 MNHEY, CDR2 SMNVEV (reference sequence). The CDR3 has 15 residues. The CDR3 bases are TGTGCCAGCAGTTTATCGTATGGTCTGGGCGAGACCCAGTACTTC. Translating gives CASSLSYGLGETQYF.

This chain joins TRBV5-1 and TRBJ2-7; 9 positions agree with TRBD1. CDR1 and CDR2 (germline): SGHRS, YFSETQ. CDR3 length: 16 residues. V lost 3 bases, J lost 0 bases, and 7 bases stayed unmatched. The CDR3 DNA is TGCGCCAGCAGCTGGGGGACAGGGCAAAGCTCCTACGAGCAGTACTTC. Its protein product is CASSWGTGQSSYEQYF.

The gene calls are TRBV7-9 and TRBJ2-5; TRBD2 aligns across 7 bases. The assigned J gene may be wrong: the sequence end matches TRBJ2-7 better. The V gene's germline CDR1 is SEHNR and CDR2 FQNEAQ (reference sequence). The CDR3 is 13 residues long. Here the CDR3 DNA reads TGTGCCAGCAGCCCAACTAGCGTCTACGAGCAGTACTTC. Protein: CASSPTSVYEQYF.

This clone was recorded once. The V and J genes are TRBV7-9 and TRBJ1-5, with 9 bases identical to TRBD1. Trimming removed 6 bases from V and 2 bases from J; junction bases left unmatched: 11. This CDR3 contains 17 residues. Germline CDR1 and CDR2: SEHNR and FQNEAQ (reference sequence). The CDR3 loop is CASSFAFGDRGNQPQHF. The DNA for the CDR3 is TGTGCCAGCAGTTTTGCTTTTGGGGACAGGGGCAATCAGCCCCAGCATTTT. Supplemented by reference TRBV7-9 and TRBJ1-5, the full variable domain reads DTGVSQNPRHKITKRGQNVTFRCDPISEHNRLYWYRQTLGQGPEFLTYFQNEAQLEKSRLLSDRFSAERPKGSFSTLEIQRTEQGDSAMYLCASSFAFGDRGNQPQHFGDGTRLSIL.

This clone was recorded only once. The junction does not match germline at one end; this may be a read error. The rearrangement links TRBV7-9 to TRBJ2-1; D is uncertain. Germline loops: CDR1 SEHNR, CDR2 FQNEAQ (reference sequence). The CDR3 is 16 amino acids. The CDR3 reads CSSSLEKLPSYNEQFF. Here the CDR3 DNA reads TGTTCCAGCAGCTTGGAGAAGCTTCCCTCCTACAATGAGCAGTTCTTC.